A single sample gave rise to the 27 T cell receptor beta chains below, sequenced in a study of CD8 T cells in ankylosing spondylitis. Study results and caveats: The study identified a TCR beta motif of fewer than 10 highly homologous variants that appeared characteristic of ankylosing spondylitis blood.

No cognate antigen is known for these TCRs. In TCRdb, the 5' RACE reads were re-called with MiXCR into one record per CDR3 protein. The sample carries hundreds of thousands of distinct CDR3 sequences, around 11% recorded once. Specimen: blood, either unsorted or a sorted T cell fraction (not recorded which). The receptors were gathered from a male donor with ankylosing spondylitis.

The chain joins TRBV27 to TRBJ1-4; TRBD1 matches at 8 bases. The length of the CDR3 is 14 residues. The V gene's germline CDR1 is MNHEY and CDR2 SMNVEV (reference sequence). The J segment lost 6 bases and the V segment lost 6 bases, leaving 6 bases of the junction unmatched. CDR3 DNA: TGTGCCAGCAGGGGGGGACAGGCCCATGAAAAACTGTTTTTT. This gives the protein CASRGGQAHEKLFF.

The chain joins TRBV5-6 to TRBJ1-1, with D hard to call. Germline CDR1 SGHDT, CDR2 YYEEEE. The CDR3 has 13 amino acids. V shed 4 bases and J shed 11 bases, with 18 bases lying between them. The DNA of the CDR3 is TGTGCCAGCAGCGCCGTTAGGGCTACGAGGGCTTTCTTT. Protein product: CASSAVRATRAFF.

In this sample, this clonotype turned up a few times. The chain is built from TRBV20-1 and TRBJ2-1, with 7 bases identical to TRBD2. Germline lookup yields CDR1 DFQATT and CDR2 SNEGSKA (reference sequence). This CDR3 region has 14 residues. Trimming at V came to 3 bases and at J to 6 bases, leaving 8 bases not matched to a gene. The CDR3: CSASIAGVGNEQFF. In DNA, the CDR3 is TGCAGTGCTAGTATCGCGGGAGTCGGCAATGAGCAGTTCTTC.

J is TRBJ2-2 and V is TRBV25-1, with D maybe TRBD1 (6 bases). CDR1 and CDR2 (germline): MGHDK, SYGVNS. Trimming took 8 bases from V and 4 from J, leaving 17 bases between them. The CDR3 is made up of 15 amino acids. CDR3 protein: CASQGSVALTGELFF. CDR3 DNA sequence: TGTGCCAGCCAGGGGTCAGTTGCGCTCACCGGGGAGCTGTTTTTT.

For this clonotype: This may arise from a read error, as a much more abundant clone is one base away. This rearrangement joins TRBV12-3 or TRBV12-4 to TRBJ1-2; weak D call: TRBD1 (6 bases). This CDR3 contains 15 residues. The CDR3 region has the DNA TGTGCCAGCAGTCCGAACCGGGGATTCCGGGGGGGCTACGCCTTC. Translating it yields CASSPNRGFRGGYAF.

The V call is TRBV19, the J call TRBJ2-5; D call uncertain. CDR3 length equals 13 residues. The germline V and J ends were trimmed by 3 bases and 3 bases, with 8 bases remaining between them. Germline CDR1 reads LNHDA; CDR2 reads SQIVND (reference sequence). The CDR3 bases are TGTGCCAGTAGTATGACACCCAAAGAGACCCAGTACTTC. It encodes CASSMTPKETQYF.

The rearrangement links TRBV28 to TRBJ2-7, with D possibly TRBD1 on 6 matching bases. Germline V gene lookup returns CDR1 MDHEN and CDR2 SYDVKM. CDR3 size: 13 residues. Trimming took 7 bases from V and 2 from J, leaving 12 bases between them. CDR3 sequence reads: CASNTDSPYEQYF. In nucleotides, the CDR3 is TGTGCCAGCAACACGGACAGCCCCTACGAGCAGTACTTC.

This clonotype occurred a few times. The J gene is TRBJ1-1, the V gene TRBV5-1; no clear D. The germline V gene encodes CDR1 SGHRS and CDR2 YFSETQ. This CDR3 region has 15 residues. Trimming removed 7 bases at V and 1 base at J, with 17 bases between. Written as DNA, the CDR3 is TGCGCCAGCGGGCCTACACCGGGTCAGAACACTGAAGCTTTCTTT. This translates into CASGPTPGQNTEAFF.

This chain connects TRBV11-3 to TRBJ2-3; TRBD1 matches 7 bases. Germline CDR1 is SGHNT and CDR2 is YENEEA. J gave up 3 bases and V 5 bases, and 11 bases lay outside the gene matches. CDR3 length: 16 amino acids. The CDR3 DNA follows: TGTGCCAGCAGCCCCGGACAGGAATACCGGACAGATACGCAGTATTTT. This encodes CASSPGQEYRTDTQYF.

This clonotype was counted at least ten times. The chain links TRBV7-6 to TRBJ2-6; D might be TRBD2 (5 bases). Per the germline V gene, CDR1 is SGHVS and CDR2 is FNYEAQ. The CDR3 totals 15 residues. V was shortened by 5 bases and J by 11 bases, with 19 bases between the two germline ends. CDR3 sequence (DNA): TGTGCCAGCAGCCCCTTTTTCGGATCGGGGTACGTCCTGACTTTC. Its protein product is CASSPFFGSGYVLTF.

As regards this clonotype: This may come from a read error, since a much larger clone is one base off. The V and J genes are TRBV7-2 and TRBJ2-5; D gene unclear. The CDR3 has 14 amino acids. Germline V gene lookup returns CDR1 SGHTA and CDR2 FQGNSA. V lost 6 bases to trimming and J lost 4 bases, with 15 bases between them. The CDR3 here is CASRRWSLGETQYF. The CDR3 nucleotides are TGTGCCAGCAGAAGATGGAGTCTAGGAGAGACCCAGTACTTC.

This rearrangement joins TRBV28 to TRBJ2-3; 7 bases map to TRBD1. This CDR3 is 15 amino acids long. The ends lost 7 bases at V and 5 bases at J; junction bases unmatched: 12. Germline values: CDR1 MDHEN, CDR2 SYDVKM. CDR3 sequence: CASILRGGRLDTQYF. CDR3 sequence (DNA): TGTGCCAGCATCCTTAGAGGGGGCCGATTAGATACGCAGTATTTT.

The rearrangement links TRBV5-4 to TRBJ2-5, with D maybe TRBD1 (6 bases). V was pared by 4 bases and J by 3 bases, with 7 bases between. This CDR3 is 12 amino acids long. Germline-derived CDR1 and CDR2 are SGHNT and YYREEE (reference sequence). CDR3 in DNA: TGTGCCAGCAGCAACAGGGAAGAGACCCAGTACTTC. Translation gives CASSNREETQYF.

This clonotype was found a few times. The chain is built from TRBV10-1 and TRBJ2-1; TRBD1 aligns across 7 bases. V lost 8 bases to trimming and J lost 2 bases; unmatched junction nucleotides: 6. The CDR3 runs to 14 residues. The germline V gene encodes CDR1 WNHNN and CDR2 SYGVQD (reference sequence). The CDR3 bases are TGCGCCAGCGCTAGACAGGGTACCTACAATGAGCAGTTCTTC. Translated: CASARQGTYNEQFF.

This clonotype has only a few counts. Here the CDR3 reads CASTWGQATDTQYF. CDR3 DNA sequence: TGCGCCAGCACCTGGGGACAGGCCACAGATACGCAGTATTTT. The chain links TRBV5-1 to TRBJ2-3; 8 bases line up with TRBD1. V dropped 6 bases and J dropped 2; count of bases not matched to a gene: 5. The CDR3 is 14 residues long. The V gene's germline CDR1 is SGHRS and CDR2 YFSETQ.

J is TRBJ2-1 and V is TRBV20-1; D is uncertain. V lost 3 bases, J lost 7 bases, and 13 bases lay in between. CDR1 is DFQATT, CDR2 SNEGSKA, per germline (reference sequence). The CDR3 is 13 residues long. CDR3 nucleotides: TGCAGTGCTAGTTCAGCGAAACCGAATGAGCAGTTCTTC. It encodes CSASSAKPNEQFF.

The chain couples TRBV12-3 or TRBV12-4 to TRBJ1-5, with D uncertain. V was clipped by 3 bases and J by 2 bases, with 8 bases between them. The CDR3 is 14 residues long. This chain's CDR3 is CASSFLYGNQPQHF. In DNA, the CDR3 is TGTGCCAGCAGTTTCCTGTACGGCAATCAGCCCCAGCATTTT.

V usage is TRBV27 and J usage is TRBJ1-2, with TRBD1 matching 8 bases. The V segment lost 6 bases and the J segment 3 bases; nucleotides outside the gene matches: 6. The CDR3 has 14 amino acids. In germline, CDR1 is MNHEY, CDR2 SMNVEV (reference sequence). CDR3 DNA: TGTGCCAGCAGGCGTACAGGGGGAGACTATGGCTACACCTTC. Translated: CASRRTGGDYGYTF.

This CDR3 is CASRSYRGRIDTEAFF. In nucleotides, the CDR3 is TGTGCCAGCAGATCTTACAGGGGGCGAATAGACACTGAAGCTTTCTTT. V gene TRBV7-8 combines with J gene TRBJ1-1; the match to TRBD1 covers 9 bases. The CDR3 consists of 16 residues. J was trimmed by 3 bases and V by 6 bases; bases with no gene match: 11. Germline lookup yields CDR1 SGHVS and CDR2 FQNEAQ.

This clonotype has a count of ten or more. The chain is built from TRBV20-1 and TRBJ2-1; 8 bases align to TRBD2. Per germline, CDR1 DFQATT and CDR2 SNEGSKA (reference sequence). CDR3 length: 13 amino acids. V shed 3 bases, J shed 5 bases, and the junction held 3 bases outside the gene matches. The CDR3 protein is CSASGGVNNEQFF. The CDR3 bases are TGCAGTGCTAGCGGGGGGGTTAACAATGAGCAGTTCTTC.

The chain has TRBV28 and TRBJ2-1, with D uncertain. Germline V CDR1 and CDR2: MDHEN, SYDVKM. CDR3 size: 12 residues. V lost 3 bases and J lost 7, with 7 bases in between. CDR3 region: CASSLNGNEQFF. DNA for the CDR3: TGTGCCAGCAGTTTGAATGGGAATGAGCAGTTCTTC.

This clonotype came up a few times. V usage is TRBV4-1 and J usage is TRBJ2-4; 10 positions match TRBD2. The ends lost 6 bases at V and 3 bases at J; junction bases unmatched: 17. This CDR3 has 19 amino acids. Germline CDR1 and CDR2: MGHRA and YSYEKL. The CDR3 sequence: CASRPMPLSSGSDKNIQYF. The DNA of the CDR3 is TGCGCCAGCAGACCCATGCCCCTTTCTAGCGGGAGTGACAAAAACATTCAGTACTTC.

This clonotype was seen a few times. The CDR3 nucleotides are TGTGCCAGCAGTCCTGGACGGCCCTACGAGCAGTACTTC. Translation gives CASSPGRPYEQYF. This chain links TRBV28 with TRBJ2-7; no clear D gene. The V gene lost 5 bases and the J gene lost 2 bases, with 10 bases spanning the gap. The CDR3 totals 13 residues. Germline lookup yields CDR1 MDHEN and CDR2 SYDVKM.

V is TRBV4-2 and J is TRBJ2-1; TRBD2 agrees at 10 bases. Per the germline V gene, CDR1 is LGHNA and CDR2 is YNFKEQ. The CDR3 extends over 16 amino acids. V was clipped by 3 bases and J by 3 bases; unmatched bases: 5. CDR3 protein: CASSHPAGGDYNEQFF. CDR3 DNA: TGTGCCAGCAGCCACCCAGCGGGAGGGGACTACAATGAGCAGTTCTTC.

This sequence joins TRBV20-1 and TRBJ2-3; 8 bases agree with TRBD1. CDR1 is DFQATT, CDR2 SNEGSKA, per germline (reference sequence). This CDR3 comprises 14 residues. Trimming took 3 bases from V and 5 from J; bases not matched to a gene: 7. Here the CDR3 reads CSASNTGGVDTQYF. For the CDR3, the DNA is TGCAGTGCTAGTAATACAGGGGGTGTAGATACGCAGTATTTT.

This clonotype showed up many times. The V and J genes are TRBV7-2 and TRBJ2-2; D might be TRBD2 (6 bases). The CDR3 sequence is 14 residues long. Germline CDR1 SGHTA, CDR2 FQGNSA. Deletions cut 1 base from V and 6 bases from J, with 9 bases between. Written as DNA, the CDR3 is TGTGCCAGCAGCTTAGACGGAGGGGCCGGGGAGCTGTTTTTT. Its protein product is CASSLDGGAGELFF.

This clonotype appeared a few times. CDR3 in DNA: TGCAGTGCTAGAGCAAGACAGGCCCTGAATCAGCCCCAGCATTTT. Residues: CSARARQALNQPQHF. The chain joins TRBV20-1 to TRBJ1-5; TRBD1 might be the D (6 bases). Per germline, CDR1 DFQATT and CDR2 SNEGSKA (reference sequence). Between the trimmed V and J ends, which lost 1 base and 4 bases, there was a span of 14 bases. This CDR3 has 15 residues.